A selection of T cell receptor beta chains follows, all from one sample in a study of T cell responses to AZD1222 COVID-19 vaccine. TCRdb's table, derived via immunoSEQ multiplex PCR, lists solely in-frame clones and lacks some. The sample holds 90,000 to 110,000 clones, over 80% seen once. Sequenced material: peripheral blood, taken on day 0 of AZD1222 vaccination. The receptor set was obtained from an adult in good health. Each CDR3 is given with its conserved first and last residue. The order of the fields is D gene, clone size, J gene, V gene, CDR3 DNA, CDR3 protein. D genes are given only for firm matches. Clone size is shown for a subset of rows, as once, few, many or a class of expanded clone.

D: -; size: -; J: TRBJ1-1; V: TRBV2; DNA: TGTGCCAGCAGTCTACACGGGGGCTGGGACACTGAAGCTTTCTTT; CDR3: CASSLHGGWDTEAFF
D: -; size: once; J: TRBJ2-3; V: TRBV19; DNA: TGTGCCAGTAGTCTCGGACTTTCCACAGATACGCAGTATTTT; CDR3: CASSLGLSTDTQYF
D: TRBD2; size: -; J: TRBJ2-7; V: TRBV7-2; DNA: TGTGCCAGCAGCTTAGCCAGCGGGGGGGCCTACGAGCAGTACTTC; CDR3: CASSLASGGAYEQYF
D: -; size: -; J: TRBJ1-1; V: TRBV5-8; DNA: TGTGCCAGCAGAATTCCGTCAAGGGGAACTGAAGCTTTCTTT; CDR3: CASRIPSRGTEAFF
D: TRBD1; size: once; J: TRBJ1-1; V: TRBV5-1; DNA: TGCGCCAGCAGTTTGACAGGGCTGAACACTGAAGCTTTCTTT; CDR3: CASSLTGLNTEAFF
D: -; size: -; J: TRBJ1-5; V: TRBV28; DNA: TGTGCCAGCAGTTTTTCCCCGCCCAATCAGCCCCAGCATTTT; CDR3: CASSFSPPNQPQHF
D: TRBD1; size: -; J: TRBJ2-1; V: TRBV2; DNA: TGTGCCAGCAGTGATCGCTTCCGGGACAGGGTGCCTGAGCAGTTCTTC; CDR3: CASSDRFRDRVPEQFF
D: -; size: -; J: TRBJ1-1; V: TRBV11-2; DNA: TGTGCCAGCAGCTTACAGAACACTGAAGCTTTCTTT; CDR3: CASSLQNTEAFF
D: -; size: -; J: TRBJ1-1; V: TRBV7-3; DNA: TGTGCCAGCAGCTTAATAGGGAGGAACACTGAAGCTTTCTTT; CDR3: CASSLIGRNTEAFF
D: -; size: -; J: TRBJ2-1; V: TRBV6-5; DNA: TGTGCCAGCAGCAAACAGGCGAGCTCCTACAATGAGCAGTTCTTC; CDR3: CASSKQASSYNEQFF
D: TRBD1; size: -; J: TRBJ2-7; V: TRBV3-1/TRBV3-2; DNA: TGTGCCAGCAGCCCAAGCCGAAGGGGGCTTCACTACGAGCAGTACTTC; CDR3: CASSPSRRGLHYEQYF
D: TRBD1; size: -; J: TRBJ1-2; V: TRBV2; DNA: TGTGCCACCGTACAGGGGGAGCACAACTATGGCTACACCTTC; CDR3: CATVQGEHNYGYTF
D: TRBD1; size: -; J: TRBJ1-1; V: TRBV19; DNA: TGTGCCAGTAGTGCCCTCGGAAGGGGGCCCACTGAAGCTTTCTTT; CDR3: CASSALGRGPTEAFF
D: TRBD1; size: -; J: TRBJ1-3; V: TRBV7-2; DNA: TGTGCCAGCAGCTTTTCCGGGACAGCTATGGACACCATATATTTT; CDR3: CASSFSGTAMDTIYF
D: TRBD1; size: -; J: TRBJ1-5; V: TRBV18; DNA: TGTGCCAGCTCAGGCGGACAGGGGGCCTTAGGCAATCAGCCCCAGCATTTT; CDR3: CASSGGQGALGNQPQHF
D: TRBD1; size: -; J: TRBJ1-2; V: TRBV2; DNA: TGTGCCAGCAGTGAAAACAGGGGGACCGGTGGCTACACCTTC; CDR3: CASSENRGTGGYTF
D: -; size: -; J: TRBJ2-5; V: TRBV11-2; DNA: TGTGCCAGCAGCATGGGGAATATCCAAGAGACCCAGTACTTC; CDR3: CASSMGNIQETQYF
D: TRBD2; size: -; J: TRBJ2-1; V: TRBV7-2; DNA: TGTGCCAGCAGCCTAAAGGGCCTAGCGGGGGGGTTTGAGCAGTTCTTC; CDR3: CASSLKGLAGGFEQFF
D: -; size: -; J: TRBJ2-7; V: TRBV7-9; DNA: TGTGCCAGCAGCCGATCTACCTACGAGCAGTACTTC; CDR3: CASSRSTYEQYF
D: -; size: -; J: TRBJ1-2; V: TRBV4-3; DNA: TGCGCCAGCAGCCAAGAAACCGGTACGAACTATGGCTACACCTTC; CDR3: CASSQETGTNYGYTF
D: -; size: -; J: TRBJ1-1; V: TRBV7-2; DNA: TGTGCCAGCAGCTCGGGCCTTAGGGAGAGCACTGAAGCTTTCTTT; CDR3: CASSSGLRESTEAFF
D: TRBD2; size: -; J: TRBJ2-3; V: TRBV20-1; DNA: TGCAGTGCTAGTGCTAGCGGGAGACCGAAAGATACGCAGTATTTT; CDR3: CSASASGRPKDTQYF
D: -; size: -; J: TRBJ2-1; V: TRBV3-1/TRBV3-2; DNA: TGTGCCAGCAGCCAAGGAGCCTTCCGGGAGCAGTTCTTC; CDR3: CASSQGAFREQFF
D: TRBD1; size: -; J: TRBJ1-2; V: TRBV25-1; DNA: TGTGCCAGCAGTGAACCCGGACAGGGGGCGTTTGGCTACACCTTC; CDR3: CASSEPGQGAFGYTF
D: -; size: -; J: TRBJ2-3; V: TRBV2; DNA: TGTGCCAGCATTGGAGCGGACCCGTCAGGTACGCAGTATTTT; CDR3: CASIGADPSGTQYF
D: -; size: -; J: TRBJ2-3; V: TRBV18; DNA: TGTGCCAGCTCTCAAAGACAGGGCACAGATACGCAGTATTTT; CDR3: CASSQRQGTDTQYF
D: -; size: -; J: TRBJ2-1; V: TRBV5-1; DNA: TGCGCCAGCAGCTTGGCCCGGAACAATGAGCAGTTCTTC; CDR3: CASSLARNNEQFF
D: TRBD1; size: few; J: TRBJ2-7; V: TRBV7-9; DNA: TGTGCCAGCAGCTTAGTGGGGACAGGGGACTGGCAGTACTTC; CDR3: CASSLVGTGDWQYF
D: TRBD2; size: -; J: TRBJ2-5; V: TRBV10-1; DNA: TGCGCCAGCAGTGAGTCGATTTCTGGCGGGAGGGTTCAAGAGACCCAGTACTTC; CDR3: CASSESISGGRVQETQYF
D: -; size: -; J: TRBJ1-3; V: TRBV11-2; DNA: TGTGCCAGCAGCTTAGGGTCCACCATATATTTT; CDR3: CASSLGSTIYF
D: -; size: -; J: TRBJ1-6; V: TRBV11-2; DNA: TGTGCCAGCAGCCCAACCTACGAGTATGGACACTTT; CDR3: CASSPTYEYGHF
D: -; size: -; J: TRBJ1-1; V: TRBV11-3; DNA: TGTGCCAGCAGCTTGGGCGGGATACCCAGCACTGAAGCTTTCTTT; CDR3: CASSLGGIPSTEAFF
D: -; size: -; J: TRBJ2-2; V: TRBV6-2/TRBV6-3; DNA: TGTGCCAGCAGTTTCACGATCTGGACTATCTTGAACACCGGGGAGCTGTTTTTT; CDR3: CASSFTIWTILNTGELFF
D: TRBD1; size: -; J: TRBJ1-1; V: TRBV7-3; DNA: TGTGCCAGCAGCCCGCTGGACAGGGGGAGAGCTGAAGCTTTCTTT; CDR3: CASSPLDRGRAEAFF
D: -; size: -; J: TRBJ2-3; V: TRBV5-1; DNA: TGCGCCAGCCTCCTAGGGTCTTCAGGCACAGATACGCAGTATTTT; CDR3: CASLLGSSGTDTQYF
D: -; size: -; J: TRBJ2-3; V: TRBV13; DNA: TGTGCCAGCAGCTTAGGGACAGATACGCAGTATTTT; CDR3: CASSLGTDTQYF
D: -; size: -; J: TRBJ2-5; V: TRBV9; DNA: TGTGCCAGCAGCGTCGGAACAGAAGAGACCCAGTACTTC; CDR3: CASSVGTEETQYF
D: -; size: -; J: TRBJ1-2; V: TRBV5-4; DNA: TGTGCCAGCAGCAGCCCGGGACCCCAACGGAGCTATGGCTACACCTTC; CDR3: CASSSPGPQRSYGYTF
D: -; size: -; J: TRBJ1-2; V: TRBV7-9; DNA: TGTGCCAGCGGATTGACGGGGGACCCGATTTATGGCTACACCTTC; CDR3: CASGLTGDPIYGYTF
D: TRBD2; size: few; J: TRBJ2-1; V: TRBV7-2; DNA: TGTGCCAGCAGTTATTCCCCCAGTGGGGGGGACGGTAACAATGAGCAGTTCTTC; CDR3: CASSYSPSGGDGNNEQFF
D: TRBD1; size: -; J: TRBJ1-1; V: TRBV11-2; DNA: TGTGCCAGCAGCTCCGACAGGGCACTTGAAGCTTTCTTT; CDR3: CASSSDRALEAFF
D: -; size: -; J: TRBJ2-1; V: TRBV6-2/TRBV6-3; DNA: TGTGCCAGCAGTTTCCTACGAGAGCAGTTCTTC; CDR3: CASSFLREQFF
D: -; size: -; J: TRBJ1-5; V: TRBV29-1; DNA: TGCAGCGTTGCATCCCAATATAGCAATCAGCCCCAGCATTTT; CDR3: CSVASQYSNQPQHF
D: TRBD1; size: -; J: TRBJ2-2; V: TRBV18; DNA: TGTGCCAGCTCACCGGGGGCCCGACAGGGAGAGACCGGGGAGCTGTTTTTT; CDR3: CASSPGARQGETGELFF
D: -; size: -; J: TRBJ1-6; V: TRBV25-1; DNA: TGTGCCAGCAGTGACACAGGGAATTCACCCCTCCACTTT; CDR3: CASSDTGNSPLHF
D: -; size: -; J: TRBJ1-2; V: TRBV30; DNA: TGTGCCTGGAGTGCACTAGACAGCCGCTACTATGGCTACACCTTC; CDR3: CAWSALDSRYYGYTF
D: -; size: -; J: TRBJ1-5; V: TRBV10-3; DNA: TGTGCCATCAGTGACGGTCGTAGCAATCAGCCCCAGCATTTT; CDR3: CAISDGRSNQPQHF
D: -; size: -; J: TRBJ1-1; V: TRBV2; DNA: TGTGCCAGCAGGAGGACAGAGGGCACTGAAGCTTTCTTT; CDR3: CASRRTEGTEAFF
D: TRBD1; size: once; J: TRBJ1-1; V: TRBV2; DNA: TGTGCCAGCAGTGGTCCCGGGACAGGGAACACTGAAGCTTTCTTT; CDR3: CASSGPGTGNTEAFF
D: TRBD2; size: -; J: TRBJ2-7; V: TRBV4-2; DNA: TGTGCCAGCAGCCAGGATCAGACTAGCGGGAGCTACGAGCAGTACTTC; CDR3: CASSQDQTSGSYEQYF
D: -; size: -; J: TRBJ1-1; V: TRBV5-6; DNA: TGTGCCAGCAGCTGGGGGGGACGGATGAACACTGAAGCTTTCTTT; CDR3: CASSWGGRMNTEAFF
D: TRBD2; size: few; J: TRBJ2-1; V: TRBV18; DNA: TGTGCCAGCTCAGGCGGGACTAGCGGGGCTTTGGAGCAGTTCTTC; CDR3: CASSGGTSGALEQFF
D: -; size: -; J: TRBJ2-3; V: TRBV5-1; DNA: TGCGCCAGCAGCTTGGATCCGGGTGGCACAGATACGCAGTATTTT; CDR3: CASSLDPGGTDTQYF
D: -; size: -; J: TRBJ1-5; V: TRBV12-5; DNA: TGTGCTAGTGGGTTGATCGGGGGTGGTCAGCCCCAGCATTTT; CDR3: CASGLIGGGQPQHF
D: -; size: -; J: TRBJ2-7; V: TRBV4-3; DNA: TGCGCCAGCAGCCAAGGGGGAACGGGCCACGAGCAGTACTTC; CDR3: CASSQGGTGHEQYF